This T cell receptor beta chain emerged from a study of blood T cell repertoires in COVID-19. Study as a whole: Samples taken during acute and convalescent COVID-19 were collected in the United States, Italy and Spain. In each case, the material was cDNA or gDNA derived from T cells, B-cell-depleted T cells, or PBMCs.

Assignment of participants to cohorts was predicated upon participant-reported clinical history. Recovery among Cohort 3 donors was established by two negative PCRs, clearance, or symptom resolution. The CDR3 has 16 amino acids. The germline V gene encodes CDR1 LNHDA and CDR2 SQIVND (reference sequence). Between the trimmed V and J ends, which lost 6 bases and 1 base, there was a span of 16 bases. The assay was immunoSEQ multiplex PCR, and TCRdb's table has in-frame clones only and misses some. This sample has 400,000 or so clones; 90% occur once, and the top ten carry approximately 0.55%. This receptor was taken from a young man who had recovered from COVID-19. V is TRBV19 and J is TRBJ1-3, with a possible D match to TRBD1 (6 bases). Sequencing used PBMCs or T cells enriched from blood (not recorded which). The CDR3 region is CASSSGQLISGNTIYF. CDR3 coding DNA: TGTGCCAGTAGCTCAGGACAGCTTATTTCTGGAAACACCATATATTTT.